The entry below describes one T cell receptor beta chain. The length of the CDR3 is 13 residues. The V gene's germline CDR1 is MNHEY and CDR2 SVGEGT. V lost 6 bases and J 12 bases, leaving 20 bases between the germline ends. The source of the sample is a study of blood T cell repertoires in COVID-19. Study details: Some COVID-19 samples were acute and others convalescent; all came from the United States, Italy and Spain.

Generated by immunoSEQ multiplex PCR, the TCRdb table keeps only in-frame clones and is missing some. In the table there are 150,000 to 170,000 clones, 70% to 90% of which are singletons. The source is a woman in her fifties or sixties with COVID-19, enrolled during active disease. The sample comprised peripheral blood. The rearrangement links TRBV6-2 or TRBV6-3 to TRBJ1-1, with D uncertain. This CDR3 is CASSRADEGGTFF. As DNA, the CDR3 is TGTGCCAGCAGCCGGGCGGATGAGGGTGGAACTTTCTTT.